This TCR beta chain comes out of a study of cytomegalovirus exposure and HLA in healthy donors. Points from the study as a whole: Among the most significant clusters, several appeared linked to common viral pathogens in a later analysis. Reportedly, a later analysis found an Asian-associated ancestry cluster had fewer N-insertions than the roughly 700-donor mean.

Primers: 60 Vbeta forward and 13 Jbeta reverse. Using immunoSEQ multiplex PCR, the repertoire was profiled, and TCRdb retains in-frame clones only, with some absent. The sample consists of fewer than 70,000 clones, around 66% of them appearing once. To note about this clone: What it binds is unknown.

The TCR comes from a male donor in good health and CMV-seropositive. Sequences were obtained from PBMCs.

The CDR3 is CASSVVSSYNEQFF. The CDR3 DNA reads TGTGCCAGCAGCGTAGTCAGCTCCTACAATGAGCAGTTCTTC. The chain has TRBV9 and TRBJ2-1; D is uncertain. The germline V gene has CDR1 SGDLS and CDR2 YYNGEE. V lost 0 bases and J lost 0, with 4 bases in between. This CDR3 comprises 14 residues.